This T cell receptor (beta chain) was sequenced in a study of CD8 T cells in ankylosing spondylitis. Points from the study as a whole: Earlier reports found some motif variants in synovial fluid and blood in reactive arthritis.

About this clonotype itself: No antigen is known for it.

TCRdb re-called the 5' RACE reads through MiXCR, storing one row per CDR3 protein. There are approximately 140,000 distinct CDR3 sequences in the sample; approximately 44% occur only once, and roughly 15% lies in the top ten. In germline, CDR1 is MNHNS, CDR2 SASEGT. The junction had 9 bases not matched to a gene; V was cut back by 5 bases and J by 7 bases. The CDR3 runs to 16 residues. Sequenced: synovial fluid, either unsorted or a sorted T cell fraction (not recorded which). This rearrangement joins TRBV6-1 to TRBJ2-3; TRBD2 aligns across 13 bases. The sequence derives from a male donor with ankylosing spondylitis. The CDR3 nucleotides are TGTGCCAGCAGTCCCCAGACTAGCGGGGGGCCCTATACGCAGTATTTT. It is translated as CASSPQTSGGPYTQYF.